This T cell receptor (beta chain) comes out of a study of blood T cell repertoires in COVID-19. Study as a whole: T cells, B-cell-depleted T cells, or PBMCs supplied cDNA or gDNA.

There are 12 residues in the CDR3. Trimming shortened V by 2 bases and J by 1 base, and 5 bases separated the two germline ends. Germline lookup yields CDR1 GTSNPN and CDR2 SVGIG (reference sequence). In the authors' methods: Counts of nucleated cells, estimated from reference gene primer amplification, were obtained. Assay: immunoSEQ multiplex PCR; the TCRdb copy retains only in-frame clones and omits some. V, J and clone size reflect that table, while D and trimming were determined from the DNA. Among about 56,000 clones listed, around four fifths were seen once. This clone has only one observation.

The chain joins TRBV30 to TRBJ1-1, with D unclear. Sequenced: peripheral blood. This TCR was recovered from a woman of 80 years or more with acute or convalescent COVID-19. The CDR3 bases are TGTGCCTGGAGTTCGGGGAACACTGAAGCTTTCTTT. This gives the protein CAWSSGNTEAFF.